Listed here are 9 T cell receptor beta chains from one sample, sequenced in a study of PD-L1 blockade in urothelial cancer. Time point here: pretreatment peripheral blood. TCRdb's table, derived via immunoSEQ multiplex PCR, lists solely in-frame clones and lacks some. Here the sample spans about 95,000 clones, nearly 90% being singletons. Sample: PBMCs, taken around atezolizumab (anti-PD-L1) treatment. These receptors all come from a man in his 60s with urothelial cancer.

This clone was counted a single time. V usage is TRBV5-6 and J usage is TRBJ2-3; tentatively, D is TRBD2 (5 bases). This CDR3 region has 12 residues. Trimming left V 2 bases short and J 13 bases short, with 14 bases between. From germline, CDR1 is SGHDT and CDR2 YYEEEE. This CDR3 is CASSFSSTREYF. CDR3 bases: TGTGCCAGCAGCTTTTCTAGCACCCGGGAGTATTTT.

The rearrangement links TRBV29-1 to TRBJ1-4; D gene unclear. Germline values: CDR1 SQVTM, CDR2 ANQGSEA. The V end was cut by 0 bases, the J end by 5 bases, with 16 bases between. This CDR3 has 16 amino acids. In DNA form, the CDR3 reads TGCAGCGTTGAAGACCCAGTCCAACAAGCGAATGAAAAACTGTTTTTT. It codes for CSVEDPVQQANEKLFF.

This chain links TRBV9 with TRBJ1-6, with D unclear. Per germline, CDR1 SGDLS and CDR2 YYNGEE. The CDR3 runs 16 residues. Deletions cut 0 bases from V and 8 bases from J, with 15 bases between. CDR3 coding DNA: TGTGCCAGCAGCGTAGGTGTGAGGGAGGGAGATTCACCCCTCCACTTT. Translating it yields CASSVGVREGDSPLHF. Full variable domain (missing parts from reference TRBV9 and TRBJ1-6): DSGVTQTPKHLITATGQRVTLRCSPRSGDLSVYWYQQSLDQGLQFLIQYYNGEERAKGNILERFSAQQFPDLHSELNLSSLELGDSALYFCASSVGVREGDSPLHFGNGTRLTVT.

The chain joins TRBV12-5 to TRBJ2-7, with D uncertain. V gave up 2 bases and J gave up 0 bases, with 8 bases separating them. From germline, CDR1 is LGHNT and CDR2 FRNRAP. This CDR3 region has 14 residues. CDR3 region: CASGLTVNSYEQYF. The DNA for the CDR3 is TGTGCTAGTGGTTTGACAGTAAACTCCTACGAGCAGTACTTC.

The chain joins TRBV29-1 to TRBJ2-5; D call uncertain. Looked up from germline, CDR1 is SQVTM and CDR2 is ANQGSEA. Trimming removed 4 bases at V and 5 bases at J, with 5 bases between. The CDR3 has 10 residues. CDR3 protein: CSVVQETQYF. The CDR3 DNA sequence: TGCAGCGTTGTTCAGGAGACCCAGTACTTC.

This chain connects TRBV5-4 to TRBJ2-7; 7 nucleotides agree with TRBD2. This CDR3 is built from 14 residues. Trimming removed 3 bases from V and 2 bases from J; junction bases left unmatched: 5. Germline CDR1 reads SGHNT; CDR2 reads YYREEE (reference sequence). The CDR3 DNA follows: TGTGCCAGCAGCTCTGGACTAGGGACCTACGAGCAGTACTTC. Encoded protein: CASSSGLGTYEQYF. Together with reference TRBV5-4 and TRBJ2-7, the CDR3 gives the full variable domain: ETGVTQSPTHLIKTRGQQVTLRCSSQSGHNTVSWYQQALGQGPQFIFQYYREEENGRGNFPPRFSGLQFPNYSSELNVNALELDDSALYLCASSSGLGTYEQYFGPGTRLTVT.

The V gene is TRBV11-2, the J gene TRBJ1-2; 7 nucleotides align to TRBD1. CDR1 and CDR2 from the germline V gene are SGHAT and FQNNGV. This CDR3 has 14 residues. J gave up 3 bases and V 5 bases, and 6 bases lay outside the gene matches. CDR3 amino acids: CASSPQTGHYGYTF. CDR3 DNA sequence: TGTGCCAGCAGCCCACAGACAGGGCACTATGGCTACACCTTC.

This clone appeared once. The chain couples TRBV5-1 to TRBJ2-3; D unresolved. The germline V gene has CDR1 SGHRS and CDR2 YFSETQ. CDR3 length equals 13 residues. Between the trimmed V and J ends, which lost 2 bases and 0 bases, there was a span of 4 bases. CDR3 DNA: TGCGCCAGCAGCTTAACTAGCACAGATACGCAGTATTTT. It is translated as CASSLTSTDTQYF.

The rearrangement uses TRBV6-1 and TRBJ1-6, with TRBD1 identical over 8 bases. Germline V CDR1 and CDR2: MNHNS, SASEGT. The CDR3 covers 18 residues. With V trimmed by 2 bases and J by 6 bases, 12 bases remained unmatched. DNA for the CDR3: TGTGCCAGCAGTGAATTTCAGGGGGCGACCCGGGGTAATTCACCCCTCCACTTT. Translation gives CASSEFQGATRGNSPLHF.